This T cell receptor (beta chain) was identified during a study of technical replicates of blood from several donors. V lost 6 bases, J lost 13 bases, and 21 bases lay in between. Germline V lookup: CDR1 MNHEY, CDR2 SVGAGI. CDR3 length: 13 amino acids. Generated by immunoSEQ multiplex PCR, the TCRdb table keeps only in-frame clones and is missing some. Of nearly 70,000 clones in the sample, approximately 90% were seen once. The source of this sequence is a human donor in good health. Some clones in this sample may be carry-over from other donors' samples. The chain recombines TRBV6-5 with TRBJ1-1, with D perhaps TRBD1 (5 bases). The specimen sequenced was PBMCs. The CDR3 DNA reads TGTGCCAGCAGACCCCCCGGGGGGGGTTTTGATTTCTTT. It yields the protein CASRPPGGGFDFF.